The rows below give T cell receptor beta chains drawn from one sample of a study of blood T cell repertoires in COVID-19. Assay used: immunoSEQ multiplex PCR; TCRdb lists only in-frame clones, some missing. The table records 100,000 or so clones, over 80% of them present only once. The sample taken for sequencing was peripheral blood. The receptor source for this set is a man between 65 and 79 years old with active or convalescent COVID-19. Both conserved end residues are part of each CDR3. D genes are given only for firm matches. Size values are once, few and many counts, or a class for expanded clones, and some rows have none.

>.|.|TRBJ1-1|TRBV20-1
CSASYKGYTEAFF
TGCAGTGCTAGTTATAAGGGGTACACTGAAGCTTTCTTT
>.|TRBD1|TRBJ1-6|TRBV7-8
CASSRAGTGASPLHF
TGTGCCAGCAGCCGCGCCGGGACAGGCGCTTCACCCCTCCACTTT
>few|.|TRBJ2-7|TRBV7-9
CASSLGLASATYEQYF
TGTGCCAGCAGCTTGGGTCTAGCGAGCGCTACCTACGAGCAGTACTTC
>once|.|TRBJ1-2|TRBV6-5
CASSPGNYGYTF
TGTGCCAGCAGTCCGGGAAACTATGGCTACACCTTC
>.|.|TRBJ2-7|TRBV6-6
CASSLRTVPYEQYF
TGTGCCAGCAGTTTAAGGACAGTTCCCTACGAGCAGTACTTC
>.|TRBD1|TRBJ2-5|TRBV28
CASSLPRGRQETQYF
TGTGCCAGCAGCCTACCCAGGGGGCGGCAAGAGACCCAGTACTTC
>.|.|TRBJ1-2|TRBV5-4
CASSFGQANYGYTF
TGTGCCAGCAGCTTCGGCCAGGCGAACTATGGCTACACCTTC
>.|TRBD2|TRBJ2-1|TRBV28
CASRGLAVNNEQFF
TGTGCCAGCCGGGGACTAGCGGTCAACAATGAGCAGTTCTTC
>.|.|TRBJ1-6|TRBV20-1
CSADELGPRHF
TGCAGTGCCGACGAGCTGGGCCCTCGCCACTTT
>.|.|TRBJ1-6|TRBV27
CASAIPGYSPLHF
TGTGCCAGCGCCATACCGGGATACTCACCCCTCCACTTT
>.|.|TRBJ1-5|TRBV10-3
CAISEDRWSQPQHF
TGTGCCATCAGTGAAGATCGGTGGAGTCAGCCCCAGCATTTT
>.|.|TRBJ2-7|TRBV7-9
CASSLTSSPDEQYF
TGTGCCAGCAGCTTAACGTCCTCCCCGGACGAGCAGTACTTC
>.|TRBD2|TRBJ2-3|TRBV7-2
CASSSLAGGRSDTQYF
TGTGCCAGCAGCTCGCTAGCGGGGGGCCGATCGGATACGCAGTATTTT
>.|TRBD1|TRBJ2-1|TRBV5-5
CASSLAGQGYNEQFF
TGTGCCAGCAGCTTGGCGGGACAGGGGTACAATGAGCAGTTCTTC
>.|.|TRBJ1-6|TRBV3-1/TRBV3-2
CASSQPRSDPRFRVLSSYNSPLHF
TGTGCCAGCAGCCAACCAAGATCCGACCCCCGTTTCCGGGTGCTAAGCTCCTATAATTCACCCCTCCACTTT
>.|.|TRBJ1-3|TRBV2
CASSPGQSSGNTIYF
TGTGCCAGCAGCCCCGGACAGAGCTCTGGAAACACCATATATTTT
>.|TRBD2|TRBJ2-7|TRBV6-5
CASRPGLAGVYEQYF
TGTGCCAGCCGTCCTGGACTAGCGGGGGTCTACGAGCAGTACTTC
>.|.|TRBJ2-7|TRBV7-8
CASSSSRGHEQYF
TGTGCCAGCAGCTCCAGCAGGGGCCACGAGCAGTACTTC
>once|.|TRBJ2-5|TRBV10-1
CARAPQTQYF
TGCGCCAGGGCCCCGCAGACCCAGTACTTC
>.|TRBD1|TRBJ1-5|TRBV7-8
CASSLRGQGDSNQPQHF
TGTGCCAGCAGCTTAAGGGGACAGGGGGATAGCAATCAGCCCCAGCATTTT
>.|.|TRBJ1-4|TRBV7-9
CASSSAGLEKLFF
TGTGCCAGCAGCTCGGCAGGTTTGGAAAAACTGTTTTTT
>.|TRBD2|TRBJ2-2|TRBV5-4
CASSPGRLAGGITGELFF
TGTGCCAGCAGCCCGGGGCGACTAGCGGGGGGGATCACCGGGGAGCTGTTTTTT
>few|.|TRBJ1-2|TRBV3-1/TRBV3-2
CASSPGTNYGYTF
TGTGCCAGCAGCCCCGGGACTAACTATGGCTACACCTTC
>.|TRBD2|TRBJ2-5|TRBV5-1
CASSLAPRLAGGYQETQYF
TGCGCCAGCAGCTTGGCCCCCCGATTAGCGGGGGGGTACCAAGAGACCCAGTACTTC
>.|TRBD1|TRBJ2-4|TRBV14
CASSHGPGQGDSNIAKNIQYF
TGTGCCAGCAGTCACGGACCGGGACAGGGGGATTCGAATATAGCCAAAAACATTCAGTACTTC
>.|.|TRBJ2-7|TRBV24-1
CATSDGDGEGEQYF
TGTGCCACCAGTGACGGCGACGGGGAAGGCGAGCAGTACTTC
>.|.|TRBJ1-5|TRBV6-5
CASSLDRNSNQPQHF
TGTGCCAGCAGCCTCGACAGGAATAGCAATCAGCCCCAGCATTTT
>.|.|TRBJ1-4|TRBV25-1
CASSGSDSLNEKLFF
TGTGCCAGCAGTGGATCAGACAGCCTTAATGAAAAACTGTTTTTT
>.|.|TRBJ2-5|TRBV28
CATEKETQYF
TGTGCCACCGAGAAAGAGACCCAGTACTTC
>.|.|TRBJ1-5|TRBV30
CAWSVRGGGNQPQHF
TGTGCCTGGAGTGTTAGGGGAGGGGGCAATCAGCCCCAGCATTTT
>.|TRBD1|TRBJ1-5|TRBV7-4
CASSLGQGFSNQPQHF
TGTGCCAGCAGCTTGGGACAGGGGTTTAGCAATCAGCCCCAGCATTTT
>.|.|TRBJ1-4|TRBV28
CASTRQREKLFF
TGTGCCAGCACCAGACAGAGAGAAAAACTGTTTTTT
>.|.|TRBJ2-1|TRBV18
CASSPPGVASSPFF
TGTGCCAGCTCACCTCCCGGAGTAGCGAGTTCTCCGTTCTTC
>.|TRBD2|TRBJ2-7|TRBV5-1
CASSTGLELYEQYF
TGCGCCAGCAGCACCGGACTAGAGCTCTACGAGCAGTACTTC
>.|TRBD1|TRBJ2-1|TRBV28
CASEGDRRGNEQFF
TGTGCCAGCGAGGGGGACAGGAGGGGTAATGAGCAGTTCTTC
>few|.|TRBJ1-3|TRBV6-1
CASSETINTIYF
TGTGCCAGCAGTGAAACTATAAACACCATATATTTT
>.|.|TRBJ1-2|TRBV18
CASSPRQDGDGYTF
TGTGCCAGCTCACCTCGACAGGATGGAGATGGCTACACCTTC
>few|.|TRBJ1-2|TRBV6-1
CASSEAGRNYGYTF
TGTGCCAGCAGTGAAGCCGGCAGGAACTATGGCTACACCTTC
>.|.|TRBJ1-6|TRBV11-1
CASSLIDNSPLHF
TGTGCCAGCAGCTTAATCGATAATTCACCCCTCCACTTT
>.|.|TRBJ2-7|TRBV7-2
CASSLSGTPGAEQYF
TGTGCCAGCAGCTTATCCGGGACCCCGGGAGCAGAGCAGTACTTC
>.|TRBD1|TRBJ2-1|TRBV5-6
CASSPGGNYNEQFF
TGTGCCAGCAGCCCAGGGGGTAATTACAATGAGCAGTTCTTC
>.|.|TRBJ2-5|TRBV28
CATYRAGEQETQYF
TGTGCCACCTACCGGGCAGGGGAACAAGAGACCCAGTACTTC
>.|TRBD1|TRBJ2-1|TRBV6-2/TRBV6-3
CASSDVTGGADEQFF
TGTGCCAGCAGTGATGTAACAGGGGGCGCGGATGAGCAGTTCTTC
>few|TRBD2|TRBJ2-3|TRBV7-9
CASSLRSGEADTQYF
TGTGCCAGCAGCTTAAGAAGCGGGGAGGCAGATACGCAGTATTTT
>.|.|TRBJ2-3|TRBV29-1
CSGGHTTATDTQYF
TGCAGCGGAGGACATACCACAGCAACAGATACGCAGTATTTT
>.|.|TRBJ1-1|TRBV6-5
CASSLTENTEAFF
TGTGCCAGCAGCCTCACAGAGAACACTGAAGCTTTCTTT
>few|TRBD1|TRBJ1-1|TRBV27
CASSLRTGGFTEAFF
TGTGCCAGCAGTCTAAGGACAGGGGGCTTCACTGAAGCTTTCTTT
>.|TRBD1|TRBJ1-1|TRBV18
CASSTDRGLLGFF
TGTGCCAGCTCAACGGACAGGGGGCTTTTGGGTTTCTTT
>.|TRBD1|TRBJ2-7|TRBV11-2
CASTTRGSSYEQYF
TGTGCCAGCACAACCAGGGGGAGCTCCTACGAGCAGTACTTC
>.|.|TRBJ2-2|TRBV27
CASSGTNTGELFF
TGTGCCAGCAGCGGGACGAACACCGGGGAGCTGTTTTTT
>.|.|TRBJ1-3|TRBV18
CASSPLDSQTGNTIYF
TGTGCCAGCTCACCCCTGGACAGTCAGACTGGAAACACCATATATTTT
>.|.|TRBJ2-2|TRBV30
CAWSVDSPTGELFF
TGTGCCTGGAGTGTAGACAGTCCAACCGGGGAGCTGTTTTTT
>.|.|TRBJ1-1|TRBV6-5
CAGGDRNTEAFF
TGTGCCGGCGGGGACCGGAACACTGAAGCTTTCTTT
>.|.|TRBJ1-2|TRBV4-1
CASSQGSSGNINGYTF
TGCGCCAGCAGCCAAGGGTCGTCAGGGAATATTAATGGCTACACCTTC
>.|TRBD1|TRBJ2-7|TRBV7-2
CASGGGGTGTEQYF
TGTGCCAGCGGGGGGGGAGGGACAGGGACCGAGCAGTACTTC
>.|TRBD1|TRBJ2-3|TRBV6-1
CASSVTPGGTSTDTQYF
TGTGCCAGCAGTGTCACACCAGGGGGTACTAGCACAGATACGCAGTATTTT
>.|TRBD1|TRBJ1-2|TRBV28
CASSRLGQGDGYTF
TGTGCCAGCAGTCGACTGGGACAGGGTGATGGCTACACCTTC
>.|TRBD2|TRBJ2-3|TRBV5-1
CASSTSGGSADTQYF
TGCGCCAGCAGCACCAGCGGGGGGTCCGCAGATACGCAGTATTTT
>.|TRBD1|TRBJ2-5|TRBV7-9
CASSLRTGQETQYF
TGTGCCAGCAGCCTCCGGACAGGGCAAGAGACCCAGTACTTC